Sequencing of this TCR beta chain was carried out in a study of blood T cell repertoires in COVID-19. The CDR3 is 17 amino acids. Germline CDR1 reads SGHTA; CDR2 reads FQGNSA. J was trimmed by 2 bases and V by 1 base; bases with no gene match: 8. Original processing notes: For nucleated cells, counts were estimated from reference gene primer amplification. Generated by immunoSEQ multiplex PCR, the TCRdb table keeps only in-frame clones and is missing some. V, J and clone size reflect that table, while D and trimming were determined from the DNA. The sample holds approximately 250,000 clones, over 70% seen once.

Sequencing was done on a sample of peripheral blood. The clonotype comes from a human donor in a cohort sampled during active COVID-19. The rearrangement joins TRBV7-2 to TRBJ2-3; 8 positions match TRBD2. CDR3 in amino acids: CASSLGRRGGSTDTQYF. The CDR3 DNA reads TGTGCCAGCAGCTTAGGTCGGCGCGGGGGGTCCACAGATACGCAGTATTTT.